Sequencing of this T cell receptor (beta chain) was carried out in a study of beta chain features in type 1 diabetes. Study-wide points: Here, the possible influence of HLA type (on TCRB rearrangement) remained unresolved.

Per the germline V gene, CDR1 is SEHNR and CDR2 is FQNEAQ (reference sequence). Trimming removed 5 bases from V and 2 bases from J; junction bases left unmatched: 5. CDR3 size: 16 residues. Expressed TCRB transcripts were sequenced, since all the RNA that had been isolated was reverse transcribed. Clones were read by immunoSEQ multiplex PCR, and TCRdb kept only the in-frame ones, dropping some. The data contain about 470,000 clones, approximately 31% of them singletons. Concerning this clone: No antigen is known for it.

The receptor's source is a man between 18 and 35 years old in good health. The chain recombines TRBV7-9 with TRBJ2-6, with 8 bases aligning to TRBD1. The specimen was naive CD4+ T cells from blood. CDR3: CASSLRTGTGANVLTF. DNA for the CDR3: TGTGCCAGCAGCCTCCGGACAGGGACTGGGGCCAACGTCCTGACTTTC.